This is a list of T cell receptor beta chains from one sample in a study of glioma-infiltrating T cells after dendritic cell vaccination. Assay: immunoSEQ multiplex PCR; the TCRdb copy retains only in-frame clones and omits some. There are tens of thousands of clones in the sample; around 83% occur only once, and under 8% lies in the top ten. The source was blood, collected after dendritic cell vaccination. The receptors shown here come from a human donor with glioblastoma. CDR3s include the opening cysteine and the closing phenylalanine or tryptophan. D genes are given only for firm matches. A row's size may be missing; if present it is once, few, many or a size class.

CDR3nt: TGTGCCAGCAGCGTGGGGCCGGTGGAGACCCAGTACTTC
CDR3aa: CASSVGPVETQYF
abundance: NA
j_gene: TRBJ2-5
v_gene: TRBV9
d_gene: NA

CDR3nt: TGTGCCAGCAGCGTACTCCCAGGGAACGAGCAGTACTTC
CDR3aa: CASSVLPGNEQYF
abundance: NA
j_gene: TRBJ2-7
v_gene: TRBV9
d_gene: NA

CDR3nt: TGTGCCAGTAGTATAGATTATGGTACTCTCGATGGCTACACCTTC
CDR3aa: CASSIDYGTLDGYTF
abundance: NA
j_gene: TRBJ1-2
v_gene: TRBV19
d_gene: NA

CDR3nt: TGTGCCAGTAGTGCCTCCATCCGGGATATGGGGAACTATGGCTACACCTTC
CDR3aa: CASSASIRDMGNYGYTF
abundance: NA
j_gene: TRBJ1-2
v_gene: TRBV19
d_gene: NA

CDR3nt: TGTGCCAGCAGTCTGGCAGCAGCGGGGGTCAATGAGCAGTTCTTC
CDR3aa: CASSLAAAGVNEQFF
abundance: few
j_gene: TRBJ2-1
v_gene: TRBV7-8
d_gene: TRBD2

CDR3nt: TGTGCCAGCAGCAAGACAGGGGGAGATTACTATGGCTACACCTTC
CDR3aa: CASSKTGGDYYGYTF
abundance: once
j_gene: TRBJ1-2
v_gene: TRBV7-3
d_gene: TRBD1

CDR3nt: TGTGCCAGCAGTGACTCATCGGGGGGTTATGAGCAGTTCTTC
CDR3aa: CASSDSSGGYEQFF
abundance: NA
j_gene: TRBJ2-1
v_gene: TRBV6-4
d_gene: TRBD2

CDR3nt: TGTGCCAGCAGTGTGGCCAGGGGAGATGAAAAACTGTTTTTT
CDR3aa: CASSVARGDEKLFF
abundance: NA
j_gene: TRBJ1-4
v_gene: TRBV2
d_gene: NA

CDR3nt: TGTGCCAGCAGCGTGACGTCCGGGGAGCAGTTCTTC
CDR3aa: CASSVTSGEQFF
abundance: NA
j_gene: TRBJ2-1
v_gene: TRBV9
d_gene: NA

CDR3nt: TGCGCCAGCAGCCAGATTAGAGGCTCCTACAATGAGCAGTTCTTC
CDR3aa: CASSQIRGSYNEQFF
abundance: NA
j_gene: TRBJ2-1
v_gene: TRBV4-1
d_gene: NA

CDR3nt: TGTGCCAGTAGTCCGACATCGACGGCTAACTATGGCTACACCTTC
CDR3aa: CASSPTSTANYGYTF
abundance: few
j_gene: TRBJ1-2
v_gene: TRBV19
d_gene: NA

CDR3nt: TGTGCCAGCGGTGGCAGCGAGAACACTGAAGCTTTCTTT
CDR3aa: CASGGSENTEAFF
abundance: NA
j_gene: TRBJ1-1
v_gene: TRBV9
d_gene: NA

CDR3nt: TGTGCTAGTGGTTTGGGACAGGGGGCATTAGAAAAACTGTTTTTT
CDR3aa: CASGLGQGALEKLFF
abundance: NA
j_gene: TRBJ1-4
v_gene: TRBV12-5
d_gene: TRBD1

CDR3nt: TGTGCCAGCAGTGAACTTGGAGGGCTCTATGGCTACACCTTC
CDR3aa: CASSELGGLYGYTF
abundance: NA
j_gene: TRBJ1-2
v_gene: TRBV2
d_gene: NA

CDR3nt: TGTGCCAGCAGTTACTCGGGACAGGGGAGATACGAGCAGTACTTC
CDR3aa: CASSYSGQGRYEQYF
abundance: NA
j_gene: TRBJ2-7
v_gene: TRBV6-5
d_gene: TRBD1

CDR3nt: TGCGCCAGCAGCTTATTAGCGGTCTCCTACAATGAGCAGTTCTTC
CDR3aa: CASSLLAVSYNEQFF
abundance: NA
j_gene: TRBJ2-1
v_gene: TRBV5-1
d_gene: NA

CDR3nt: TGTGCCAGCAGTGTAACAGGACCCCAATGGGAAAAACTGTTTTTT
CDR3aa: CASSVTGPQWEKLFF
abundance: NA
j_gene: TRBJ1-4
v_gene: TRBV2
d_gene: NA

CDR3nt: TGCGCCAGCAGCTCGGGGGTGAACACTGAAGCTTTCTTT
CDR3aa: CASSSGVNTEAFF
abundance: NA
j_gene: TRBJ1-1
v_gene: TRBV5-1
d_gene: NA

CDR3nt: TGTGCCTGGAGTCTCACGGGGGGCAATCAGCCCCAGCATTTT
CDR3aa: CAWSLTGGNQPQHF
abundance: NA
j_gene: TRBJ1-5
v_gene: TRBV30
d_gene: NA

CDR3nt: TGTGCCAGCAGTACGGGGGGCATTCAGCCCCAGCATTTT
CDR3aa: CASSTGGIQPQHF
abundance: NA
j_gene: TRBJ1-5
v_gene: TRBV27
d_gene: NA

CDR3nt: TGTGCCAGCAGTTACTCAGAAGGGGACACTGAAGCTTTCTTT
CDR3aa: CASSYSEGDTEAFF
abundance: NA
j_gene: TRBJ1-1
v_gene: TRBV6-5
d_gene: NA

CDR3nt: TGTGCCAGCAGCTTAGACTGGGACAGGGGGGGCACTGAAGCTTTCTTT
CDR3aa: CASSLDWDRGGTEAFF
abundance: NA
j_gene: TRBJ1-1
v_gene: TRBV7-8
d_gene: TRBD1

CDR3nt: TGTGCCAGCAGCCTCGGACAGGGATTATTGTACGAGCAGTACTTC
CDR3aa: CASSLGQGLLYEQYF
abundance: NA
j_gene: TRBJ2-7
v_gene: TRBV27
d_gene: TRBD1

CDR3nt: TGTGCCAGTAGCCGACAGGGGTACGGCAATCAGCCCCAGCATTTT
CDR3aa: CASSRQGYGNQPQHF
abundance: NA
j_gene: TRBJ1-5
v_gene: TRBV19
d_gene: TRBD1

CDR3nt: TGTGCCTGGAGTGGAAACAGGGATACTGAAGCTTTCTTT
CDR3aa: CAWSGNRDTEAFF
abundance: few
j_gene: TRBJ1-1
v_gene: TRBV30
d_gene: NA

CDR3nt: TGTGCCAGCAGCTTTGGTCTAAATCAGCCCCAGCATTTT
CDR3aa: CASSFGLNQPQHF
abundance: NA
j_gene: TRBJ1-5
v_gene: TRBV11-2
d_gene: NA

CDR3nt: TGTGCCAGCAGTTTAAGGAGAGACACTGAAGCTTTCTTT
CDR3aa: CASSLRRDTEAFF
abundance: NA
j_gene: TRBJ1-1
v_gene: TRBV27
d_gene: NA

CDR3nt: TGTGCCAGCAGCTTAGCCGGGATTGCAACTAATGAAAAACTGTTTTTT
CDR3aa: CASSLAGIATNEKLFF
abundance: NA
j_gene: TRBJ1-4
v_gene: TRBV7-6
d_gene: NA

CDR3nt: TGTGCCAGTAGTAAAGGACAGGTCTATGGCTACACCTTC
CDR3aa: CASSKGQVYGYTF
abundance: NA
j_gene: TRBJ1-2
v_gene: TRBV19
d_gene: TRBD1

CDR3nt: TGCGCCAGCAGCCAAGAAGGTCTAGGCCAGGGGAGCCATCAGCCCCAGCATTTT
CDR3aa: CASSQEGLGQGSHQPQHF
abundance: NA
j_gene: TRBJ1-5
v_gene: TRBV4-1
d_gene: NA

CDR3nt: TGTGCCAGCAGTTCACCTACCCGCAGGGAAGGAGAAAAACTGTTTTTT
CDR3aa: CASSSPTRREGEKLFF
abundance: NA
j_gene: TRBJ1-4
v_gene: TRBV2
d_gene: NA

CDR3nt: TGTGCCAGCAGTTACTTAGAAGAGACCCAGTACTTC
CDR3aa: CASSYLEETQYF
abundance: NA
j_gene: TRBJ2-5
v_gene: TRBV6-6
d_gene: NA

CDR3nt: TGTGCCAGCAGCCCCCGCAGAGGTGGTAATGAAAAACTGTTTTTT
CDR3aa: CASSPRRGGNEKLFF
abundance: NA
j_gene: TRBJ1-4
v_gene: TRBV4-2
d_gene: NA

CDR3nt: TGTGCCAGTAGTAACGGTTTAGGGGTAGGGGACACTGAAGCTTTCTTT
CDR3aa: CASSNGLGVGDTEAFF
abundance: NA
j_gene: TRBJ1-1
v_gene: TRBV19
d_gene: NA

CDR3nt: TGCGCCAGCAGCTTGGCCGTACAGGGGACCGCAGGCGGCTACACCTTC
CDR3aa: CASSLAVQGTAGGYTF
abundance: NA
j_gene: TRBJ1-2
v_gene: TRBV5-1
d_gene: TRBD1

CDR3nt: TGTGCCAGCAGTGGGCGGACTAGCGGGGGAAGGGACGAGCAGTACTTC
CDR3aa: CASSGRTSGGRDEQYF
abundance: NA
j_gene: TRBJ2-7
v_gene: TRBV6-1
d_gene: TRBD2

CDR3nt: TGTGCCAGCAGCCACGACAGGTTTAGCTATGGCTACACCTTC
CDR3aa: CASSHDRFSYGYTF
abundance: NA
j_gene: TRBJ1-2
v_gene: TRBV14
d_gene: NA

CDR3nt: TGTGCCTGGAGTACTGGCGGGGCCCGTCCTGGAAACACCATATATTTT
CDR3aa: CAWSTGGARPGNTIYF
abundance: NA
j_gene: TRBJ1-3
v_gene: TRBV30
d_gene: NA

CDR3nt: TGTGCCAGCAGTTATCAGGGAGGGCCCTACGAGCAGTACTTC
CDR3aa: CASSYQGGPYEQYF
abundance: NA
j_gene: TRBJ2-7
v_gene: TRBV6-5
d_gene: TRBD2

CDR3nt: TGTGCCAGCAGTAAACAGGGAACGGGCCAGCCCCAGCATTTT
CDR3aa: CASSKQGTGQPQHF
abundance: NA
j_gene: TRBJ1-5
v_gene: TRBV6-5
d_gene: NA